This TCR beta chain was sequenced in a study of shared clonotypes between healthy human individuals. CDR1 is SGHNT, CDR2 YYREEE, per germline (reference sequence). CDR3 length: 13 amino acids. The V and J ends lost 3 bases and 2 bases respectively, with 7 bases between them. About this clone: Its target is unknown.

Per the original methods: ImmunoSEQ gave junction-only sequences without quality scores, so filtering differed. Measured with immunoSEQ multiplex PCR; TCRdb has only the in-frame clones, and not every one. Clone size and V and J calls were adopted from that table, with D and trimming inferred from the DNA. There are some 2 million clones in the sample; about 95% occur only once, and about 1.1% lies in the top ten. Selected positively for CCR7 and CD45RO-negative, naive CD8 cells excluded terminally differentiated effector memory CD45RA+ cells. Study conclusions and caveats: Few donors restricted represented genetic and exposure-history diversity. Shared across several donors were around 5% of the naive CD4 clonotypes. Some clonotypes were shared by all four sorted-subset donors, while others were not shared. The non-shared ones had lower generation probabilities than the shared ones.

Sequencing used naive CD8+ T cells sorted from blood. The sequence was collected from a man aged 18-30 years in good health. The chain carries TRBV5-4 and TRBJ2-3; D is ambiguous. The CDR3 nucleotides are TGTGCCAGCAGCTCCGGGCACACAGATACGCAGTATTTT. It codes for CASSSGHTDTQYF. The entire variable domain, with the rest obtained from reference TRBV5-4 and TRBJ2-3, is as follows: ETGVTQSPTHLIKTRGQQVTLRCSSQSGHNTVSWYQQALGQGPQFIFQYYREEENGRGNFPPRFSGLQFPNYSSELNVNALELDDSALYLCASSSGHTDTQYFGPGTRLTVL.